The 10 T cell receptor beta chains below come from one sample, sequenced in a study of shared clonotypes between healthy human individuals. Sequenced by immunoSEQ multiplex PCR; TCRdb stores in-frame clones only, minus some. The repertoire includes about 1.5 million clones, 96% of them detected once, and about 1.2% sits in the top ten. Sequencing was carried out using naive CD4+ T cells sorted from blood. Subset denoted: CD45RA+ positively selected. These receptors came from a man aged 25 to 40 in good health.

The V gene is TRBV6-1, the J gene TRBJ1-1; 12 positions match TRBD1. Germline CDR1 and CDR2: MNHNS and SASEGT. This CDR3 spans 20 amino acids. V was clipped by 0 bases and J by 3 bases; unmatched bases: 14. The DNA for the CDR3 is TGTGCCAGCAGTGAAGCTTTATATTGGGACAGGGGGCGAGGAGACACTGAAGCTTTCTTT. Its translation is CASSEALYWDRGRGDTEAFF.

The chain carries TRBV6-1 and TRBJ1-3, with D maybe TRBD1 (6 bases). Germline CDR1 reads MNHNS; CDR2 reads SASEGT. CDR3 length equals 14 residues. V was shortened by 5 bases and J by 2 bases, with 10 bases between the two germline ends. The CDR3 sequence is CASSPRTAGNTIYF. CDR3 sequence (DNA): TGTGCCAGCAGTCCCAGGACAGCTGGAAACACCATATATTTT.

This clone was observed a single time. The genes are TRBV18 and TRBJ1-3, with D hard to call. The CDR3 runs 15 residues. Germline CDR1 reads KGHSH; CDR2 reads LQKENI. V lost 1 base to trimming and J lost 0 bases, with 7 bases between them. The CDR3 reads CASSPQSSSGNTIYF. The CDR3 nucleotides read TGTGCCAGCTCACCACAATCGAGCTCTGGAAACACCATATATTTT.

This clone was seen just once. CDR3 coding DNA: TGTGCCAGCAGCCCAGGCTCGGGACAAATCTACGAGCAGTACTTC. Its translation is CASSPGSGQIYEQYF. The chain links TRBV7-8 to TRBJ2-7; tentative D call: TRBD1 (6 bases). With 5 bases removed from V and 3 bases from J, the gap between germline ends came to 17 bases. Germline lookup yields CDR1 SGHVS and CDR2 FQNEAQ. The CDR3 spans 15 residues. Full variable domain (outside the CDR3, taken from reference TRBV7-8 and TRBJ2-7): GAGVSQSPRYKVAKRGQDVALRCDPISGHVSLFWYQQALGQGPEFLTYFQNEAQLDKSGLPSDRFFAERPEGSVSTLKIQRTQQEDSAVYLCASSPGSGQIYEQYFGPGTRLTVT.

The chain links TRBV5-1 to TRBJ1-1, with D possibly TRBD1 on 5 matching bases. Deletions cut 1 base from V and 1 base from J, with 8 bases between. Germline values: CDR1 SGHRS, CDR2 YFSETQ. This CDR3 contains 14 residues. The CDR3, as DNA: TGCGCCAGCAGCTTGAAGGGGAAGAACACTGAAGCTTTCTTT. Protein sequence: CASSLKGKNTEAFF.

This sequence joins TRBV29-1 and TRBJ2-5, with a weak D call TRBD2 (6 bases). Trimming took off 3 bases at V and 1 base at J, with 18 bases between the two ends. The germline V gene has CDR1 SQVTM and CDR2 ANQGSEA. The CDR3 consists of 16 residues. DNA for the CDR3: TGCAGCGTTGAGAAGTCGGGACTCGTCCCCCAAGAGACCCAGTACTTC. It encodes CSVEKSGLVPQETQYF.

The chain has TRBV7-9 and TRBJ1-2; perhaps TRBD1 as D (6 bases). From germline, CDR1 is SEHNR and CDR2 FQNEAQ (reference sequence). The CDR3 is 15 amino acids. Trimming removed 5 bases at V and 7 bases at J, with 20 bases between. The CDR3, as DNA: TGTGCCAGCAGCCAAGTACAGGGCTCAGTTGTTGGCTACACCTTC. It encodes CASSQVQGSVVGYTF.

Only one count was recorded for this clone. V usage is TRBV2 and J usage is TRBJ2-1; TRBD2 aligns across 10 bases. The CDR3 extends over 14 amino acids. Per germline, CDR1 SNHLY and CDR2 FYNNEI. J was trimmed by 10 bases and V by 4 bases; bases with no gene match: 7. CDR3 bases: TGTGCCAGCAGTGGCTTCGGGACTAGCGTGGAGCAGTTCTTC. Its translation is CASSGFGTSVEQFF.

About this clone itself: One end of the junction does not line up with germline, which may come from a read error. This chain connects TRBV7-7 to TRBJ2-5; 10 bases agree with TRBD1. The CDR3 totals 15 residues. CDR1 and CDR2 (germline): SSHAT, FNYEAQ (reference sequence). The CDR3 DNA reads as TGTGCTAGCAGCCAGGACAGGGGGATTCTGGAGACCCAGTACTTC. It translates to CASSQDRGILETQYF.

The chain is built from TRBV5-6 and TRBJ2-7; D gene ambiguous. This CDR3 has 14 residues. Looked up from germline, CDR1 is SGHDT and CDR2 is YYEEEE. V was cut by 3 bases and J by 2 bases, with 12 bases left in between. DNA of the CDR3: TGTGCCAGCAGCTCACAAGGAATTCCCTACGAGCAGTACTTC. Protein sequence: CASSSQGIPYEQYF.